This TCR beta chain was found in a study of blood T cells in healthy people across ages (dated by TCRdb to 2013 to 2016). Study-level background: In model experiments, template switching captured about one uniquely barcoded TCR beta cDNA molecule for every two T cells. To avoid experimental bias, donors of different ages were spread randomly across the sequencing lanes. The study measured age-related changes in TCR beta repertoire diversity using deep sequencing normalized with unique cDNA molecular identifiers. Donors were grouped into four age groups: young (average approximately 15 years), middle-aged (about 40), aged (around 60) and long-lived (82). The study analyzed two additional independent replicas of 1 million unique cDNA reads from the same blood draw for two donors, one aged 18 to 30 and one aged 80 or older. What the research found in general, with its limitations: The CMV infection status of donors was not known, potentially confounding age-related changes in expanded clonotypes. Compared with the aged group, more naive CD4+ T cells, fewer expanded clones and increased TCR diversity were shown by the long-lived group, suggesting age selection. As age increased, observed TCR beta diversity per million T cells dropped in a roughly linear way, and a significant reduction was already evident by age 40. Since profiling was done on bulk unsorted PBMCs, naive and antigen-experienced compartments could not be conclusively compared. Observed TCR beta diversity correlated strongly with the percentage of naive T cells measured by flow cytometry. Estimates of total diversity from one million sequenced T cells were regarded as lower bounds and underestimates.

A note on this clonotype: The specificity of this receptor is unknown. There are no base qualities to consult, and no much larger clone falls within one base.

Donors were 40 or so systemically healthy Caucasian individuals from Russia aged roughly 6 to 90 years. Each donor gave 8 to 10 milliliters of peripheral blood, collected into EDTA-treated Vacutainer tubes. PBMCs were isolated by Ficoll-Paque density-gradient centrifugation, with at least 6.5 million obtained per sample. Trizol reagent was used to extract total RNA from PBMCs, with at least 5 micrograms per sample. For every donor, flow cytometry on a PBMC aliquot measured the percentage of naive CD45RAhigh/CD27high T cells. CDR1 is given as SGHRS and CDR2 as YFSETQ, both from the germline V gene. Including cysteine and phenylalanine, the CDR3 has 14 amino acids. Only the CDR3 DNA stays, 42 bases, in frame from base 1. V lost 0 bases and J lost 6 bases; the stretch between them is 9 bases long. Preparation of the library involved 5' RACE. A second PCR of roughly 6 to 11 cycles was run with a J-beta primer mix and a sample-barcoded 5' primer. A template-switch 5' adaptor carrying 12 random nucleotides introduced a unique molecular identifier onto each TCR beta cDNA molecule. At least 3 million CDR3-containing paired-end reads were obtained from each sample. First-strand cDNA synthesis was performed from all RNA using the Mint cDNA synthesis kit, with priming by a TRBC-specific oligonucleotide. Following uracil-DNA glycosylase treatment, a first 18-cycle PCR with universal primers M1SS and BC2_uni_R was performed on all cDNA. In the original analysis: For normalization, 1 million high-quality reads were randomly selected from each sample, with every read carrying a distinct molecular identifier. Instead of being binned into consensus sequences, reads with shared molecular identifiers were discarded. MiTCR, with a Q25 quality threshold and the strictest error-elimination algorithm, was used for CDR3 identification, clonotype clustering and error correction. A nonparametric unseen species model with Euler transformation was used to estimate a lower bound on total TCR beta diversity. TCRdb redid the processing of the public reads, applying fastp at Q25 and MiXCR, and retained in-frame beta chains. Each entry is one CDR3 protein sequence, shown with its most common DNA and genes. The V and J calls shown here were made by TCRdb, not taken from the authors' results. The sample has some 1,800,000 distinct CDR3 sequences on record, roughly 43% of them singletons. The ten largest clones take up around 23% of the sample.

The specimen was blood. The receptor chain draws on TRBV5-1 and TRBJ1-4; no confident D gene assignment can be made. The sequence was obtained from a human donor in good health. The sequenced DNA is TGCGCCAGCAGCTTGGTCTCCGGAGATGAAAAACTGTTTTTT. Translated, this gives CASSLVSGDEKLFF. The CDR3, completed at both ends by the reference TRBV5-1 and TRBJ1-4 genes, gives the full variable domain KAGVTQTPRYLIKTRGQQVTLSCSPISGHRSVSWYQQTPGQGLQFLFEYFSETQRNKGNFPGRFSGRQFSNSRSEMNVSTLELGDSALYLCASSLVSGDEKLFFGSGTQLSVL.